The present entry profiles one T cell receptor beta chain with its context. The antigen is unknown. While the first cohort had 500 to 700 subjects, the donors belonged to the separate validation cohort of over a hundred subjects. The sample originates from a study of cytomegalovirus exposure and HLA in healthy donors. Study background: The same platform was used for the 90 to 150 validation repertoires and the approximately 700 first-cohort repertoires, a later analysis reported.

The CDR3 extends over 14 amino acids. Germline V lookup: CDR1 SEHNR, CDR2 FQNEAQ (reference sequence). Germline trimming cut 10 bases from V and 3 bases from J; bases unmatched to any gene: 7. Whole-study results and caveats: Altogether, about 160 TCR beta chains were recorded as cytomegalovirus-associated. Three chains tied to CMV proved CMV antigen-specific in vitro.

Clones were read by immunoSEQ multiplex PCR, and TCRdb kept only the in-frame ones, dropping some. The table lists 130,000 to 150,000 clones, around 90% of them singletons. The sequenced material came from PBMCs. The chain joins TRBV7-9 to TRBJ1-2; TRBD1 agrees at 11 bases. The source of this sequence is a woman younger than 45 in good health and CMV-seropositive. The CDR3 spells CATTGQGAYYGYTF. CDR3 nucleotide sequence: TGTGCCACTACAGGACAGGGGGCTTACTATGGCTACACCTTC.